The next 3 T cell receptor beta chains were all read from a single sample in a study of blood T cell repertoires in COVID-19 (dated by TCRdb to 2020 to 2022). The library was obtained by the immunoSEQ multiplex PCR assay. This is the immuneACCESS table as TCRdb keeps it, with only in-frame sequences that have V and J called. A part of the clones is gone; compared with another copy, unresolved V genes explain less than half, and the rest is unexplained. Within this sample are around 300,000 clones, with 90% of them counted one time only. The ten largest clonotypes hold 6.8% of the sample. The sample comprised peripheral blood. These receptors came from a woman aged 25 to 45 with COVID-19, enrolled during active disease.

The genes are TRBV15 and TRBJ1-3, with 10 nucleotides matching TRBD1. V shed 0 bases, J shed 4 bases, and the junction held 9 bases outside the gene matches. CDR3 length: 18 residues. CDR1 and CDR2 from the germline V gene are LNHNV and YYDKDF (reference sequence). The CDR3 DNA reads TGTGCCACCAGCAGAGATCCGGGACAGGGGAGAATCGGAAACACCATATATTTT. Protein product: CATSRDPGQGRIGNTIYF.

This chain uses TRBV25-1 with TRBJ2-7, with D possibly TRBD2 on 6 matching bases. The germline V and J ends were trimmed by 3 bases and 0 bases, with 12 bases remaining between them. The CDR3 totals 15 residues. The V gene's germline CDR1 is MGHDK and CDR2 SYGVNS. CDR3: CASSDTGRSSYEQYF. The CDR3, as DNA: TGTGCCAGCAGTGACACGGGGAGGAGCTCCTACGAGCAGTACTTC.

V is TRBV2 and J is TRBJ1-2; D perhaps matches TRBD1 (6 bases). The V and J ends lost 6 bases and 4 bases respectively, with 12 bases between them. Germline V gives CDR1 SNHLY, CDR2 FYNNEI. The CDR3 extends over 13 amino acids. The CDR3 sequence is CASRTDSSYGYTF. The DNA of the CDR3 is TGTGCCAGCAGAACGGACAGCTCCTATGGCTACACCTTC.